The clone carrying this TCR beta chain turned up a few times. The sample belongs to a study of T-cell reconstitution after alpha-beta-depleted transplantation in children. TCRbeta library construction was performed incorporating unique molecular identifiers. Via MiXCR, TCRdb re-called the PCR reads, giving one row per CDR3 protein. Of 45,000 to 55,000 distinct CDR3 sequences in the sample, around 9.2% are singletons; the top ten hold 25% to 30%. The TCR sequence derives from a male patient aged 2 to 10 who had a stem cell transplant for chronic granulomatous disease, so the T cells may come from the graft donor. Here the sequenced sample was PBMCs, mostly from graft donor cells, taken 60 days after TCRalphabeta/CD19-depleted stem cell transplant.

Here the CDR3 reads CASSRLPHDGYTF. CDR3 nucleotide sequence: TGTGCCAGCTCACGCCTTCCTCATGATGGCTACACCTTC. The chain has TRBV18 and TRBJ1-2, with D unclear. The germline V gene has CDR1 KGHSH and CDR2 LQKENI. The CDR3 consists of 13 residues. Trimming removed 4 bases from V and 6 bases from J, with 12 bases in between.